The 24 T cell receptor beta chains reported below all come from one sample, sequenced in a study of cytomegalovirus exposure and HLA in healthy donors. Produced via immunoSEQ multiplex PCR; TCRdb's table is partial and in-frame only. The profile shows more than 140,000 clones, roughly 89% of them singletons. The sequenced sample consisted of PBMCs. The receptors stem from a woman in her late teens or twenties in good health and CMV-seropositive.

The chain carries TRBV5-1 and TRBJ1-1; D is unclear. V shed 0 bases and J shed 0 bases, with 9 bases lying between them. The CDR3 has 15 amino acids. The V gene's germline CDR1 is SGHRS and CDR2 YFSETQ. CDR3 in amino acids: CASSLVEAMNTEAFF. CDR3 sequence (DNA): TGCGCCAGCAGCTTGGTGGAGGCCATGAACACTGAAGCTTTCTTT.

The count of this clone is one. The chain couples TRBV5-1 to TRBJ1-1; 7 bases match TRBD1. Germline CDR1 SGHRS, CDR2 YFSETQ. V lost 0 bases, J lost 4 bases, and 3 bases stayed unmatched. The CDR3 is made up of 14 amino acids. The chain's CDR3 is CASSLVGQLTEAFF. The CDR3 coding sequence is TGCGCCAGCAGCTTGGTGGGACAGCTCACTGAAGCTTTCTTT.

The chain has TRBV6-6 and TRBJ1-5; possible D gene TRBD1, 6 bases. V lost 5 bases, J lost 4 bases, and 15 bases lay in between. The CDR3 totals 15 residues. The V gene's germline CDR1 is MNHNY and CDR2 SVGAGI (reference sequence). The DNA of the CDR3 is TGTGCCAGCAGTCCCGGGGCAGGGGCAAATCAGCCCCAGCATTTT. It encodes CASSPGAGANQPQHF.

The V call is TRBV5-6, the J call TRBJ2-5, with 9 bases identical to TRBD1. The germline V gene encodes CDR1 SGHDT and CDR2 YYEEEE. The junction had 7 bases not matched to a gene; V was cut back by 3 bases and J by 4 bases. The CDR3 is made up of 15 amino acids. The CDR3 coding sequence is TGTGCCAGCAGCTCCACTAAACAGGGGGCAGAGACCCAGTACTTC. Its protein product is CASSSTKQGAETQYF.

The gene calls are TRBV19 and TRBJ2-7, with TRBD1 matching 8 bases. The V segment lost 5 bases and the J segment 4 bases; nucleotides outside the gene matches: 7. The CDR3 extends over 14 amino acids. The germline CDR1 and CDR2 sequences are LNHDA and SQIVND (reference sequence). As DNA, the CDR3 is TGTGCCAGTAGTGCGTCGGACAGGGAATACGAGCAGTACTTC. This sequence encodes CASSASDREYEQYF. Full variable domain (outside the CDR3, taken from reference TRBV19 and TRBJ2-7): DGGITQSPKYLFRKEGQNVTLSCEQNLNHDAMYWYRQDPGQGLRLIYYSQIVNDFQKGDIAEGYSVSREKKESFPLTVTSAQKNPTAFYLCASSASDREYEQYFGPGTRLTVT.

The CDR3: CASSSRTVNYGYTF. CDR3 DNA sequence: TGTGCCAGCAGCTCGCGGACTGTTAACTATGGCTACACCTTC. The chain carries TRBV21-1 and TRBJ1-2. TRBV21-1 is a pseudogene locus. This CDR3 comprises 14 residues.

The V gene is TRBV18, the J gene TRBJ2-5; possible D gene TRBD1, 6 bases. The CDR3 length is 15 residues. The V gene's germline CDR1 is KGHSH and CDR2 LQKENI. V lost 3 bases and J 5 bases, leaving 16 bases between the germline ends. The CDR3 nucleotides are TGTGCCAGCTCACCCCCCAACAGGGATGGGGAGACCCAGTACTTC. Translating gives CASSPPNRDGETQYF.

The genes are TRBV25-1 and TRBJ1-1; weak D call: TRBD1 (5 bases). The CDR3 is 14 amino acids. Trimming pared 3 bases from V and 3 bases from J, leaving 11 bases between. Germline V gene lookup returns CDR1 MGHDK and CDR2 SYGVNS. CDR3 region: CASSEGPHDTEAFF. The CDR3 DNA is TGTGCCAGCAGTGAGGGGCCCCATGACACTGAAGCTTTCTTT.

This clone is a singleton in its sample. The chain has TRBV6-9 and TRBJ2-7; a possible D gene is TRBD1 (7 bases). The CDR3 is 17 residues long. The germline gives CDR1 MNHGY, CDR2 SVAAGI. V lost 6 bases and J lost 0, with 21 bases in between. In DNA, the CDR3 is TGTGCCAGCAGGGGGGGCCTCGGGGACAGTGGCTCCTACGAGCAGTACTTC. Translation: CASRGGLGDSGSYEQYF.

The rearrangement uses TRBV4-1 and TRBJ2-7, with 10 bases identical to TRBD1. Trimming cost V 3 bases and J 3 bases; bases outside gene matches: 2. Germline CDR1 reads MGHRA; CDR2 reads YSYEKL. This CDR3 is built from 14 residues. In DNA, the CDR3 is TGCGCCAGCAGCCACGGGACAGGGGTCTACGAGCAGTACTTC. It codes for CASSHGTGVYEQYF.

DNA for the CDR3: TGTGCCAGCAGTCAGTCCGGGACAGGGGTGGATGAGCAGTTCTTC. It is translated as CASSQSGTGVDEQFF. The chain uses TRBV27 and TRBJ2-1, with 10 bases that match TRBD1. Germline lookup yields CDR1 MNHEY and CDR2 SMNVEV (reference sequence). Trimming removed 5 bases from V and 8 bases from J; junction bases left unmatched: 9. The CDR3 covers 15 residues.

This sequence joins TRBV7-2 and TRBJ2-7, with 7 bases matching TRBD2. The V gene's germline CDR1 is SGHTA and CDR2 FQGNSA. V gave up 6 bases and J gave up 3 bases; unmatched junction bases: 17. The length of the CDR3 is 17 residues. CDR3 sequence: CASSTSGGRRPHYEQYF. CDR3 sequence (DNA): TGTGCCAGCAGTACTTCTGGCGGGAGACGTCCCCACTACGAGCAGTACTTC.

The CDR3 is CASSFGTAGDYGYTF. CDR3 DNA sequence: TGTGCCAGCAGCTTCGGGACAGCAGGGGACTATGGCTACACCTTC. The genes are TRBV7-2 and TRBJ1-2; 7 bases match TRBD1. CDR3 length: 15 residues. Germline lookup yields CDR1 SGHTA and CDR2 FQGNSA. The trim removed 3 bases at V and 3 bases at J, leaving 7 bases unmatched. Complete variable domain (other parts from reference TRBV7-2 and TRBJ1-2): GAGVSQSPSNKVTEKGKDVELRCDPISGHTALYWYRQSLGQGLEFLIYFQGNSAPDKSGLPSDRFSAERTGGSVSTLTIQRTQQEDSAVYLCASSFGTAGDYGYTFGSGTRLTVV.

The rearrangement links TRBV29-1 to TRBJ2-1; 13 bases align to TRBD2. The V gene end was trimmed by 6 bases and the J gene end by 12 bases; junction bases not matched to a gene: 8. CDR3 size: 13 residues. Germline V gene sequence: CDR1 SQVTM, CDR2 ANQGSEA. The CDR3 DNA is TGCAGCGTCGGACTAGCGGGAGTCCCTGGGCAGTTCTTC. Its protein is CSVGLAGVPGQFF.

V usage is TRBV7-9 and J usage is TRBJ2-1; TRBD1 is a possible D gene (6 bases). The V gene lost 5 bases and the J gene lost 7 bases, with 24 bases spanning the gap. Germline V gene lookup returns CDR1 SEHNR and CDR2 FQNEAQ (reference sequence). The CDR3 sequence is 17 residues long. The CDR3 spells CASSHPVDSGGLNEQFF. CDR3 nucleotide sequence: TGTGCCAGCAGCCACCCAGTGGACAGTGGAGGTTTGAATGAGCAGTTCTTC.

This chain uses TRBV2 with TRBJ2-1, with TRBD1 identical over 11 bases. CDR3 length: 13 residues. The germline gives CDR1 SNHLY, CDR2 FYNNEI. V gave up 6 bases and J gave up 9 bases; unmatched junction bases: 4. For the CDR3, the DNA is TGTGCCAGCAGGGGACAGGGGGAGGGTGAGCAGTTCTTC. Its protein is CASRGQGEGEQFF.

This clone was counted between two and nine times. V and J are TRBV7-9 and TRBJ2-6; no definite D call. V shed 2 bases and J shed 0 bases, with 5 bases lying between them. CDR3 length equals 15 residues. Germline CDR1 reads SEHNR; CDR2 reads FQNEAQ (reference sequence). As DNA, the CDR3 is TGTGCCAGCAGCTTACAAAACTCTGGGGCCAACGTCCTGACTTTC. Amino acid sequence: CASSLQNSGANVLTF.

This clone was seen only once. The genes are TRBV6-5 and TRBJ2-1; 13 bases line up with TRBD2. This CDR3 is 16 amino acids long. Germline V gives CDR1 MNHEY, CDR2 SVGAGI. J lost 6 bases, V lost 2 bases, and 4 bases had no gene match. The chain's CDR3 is CASSYPGLAGVNEQFF. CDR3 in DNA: TGTGCCAGCAGTTACCCCGGACTAGCGGGAGTCAATGAGCAGTTCTTC.

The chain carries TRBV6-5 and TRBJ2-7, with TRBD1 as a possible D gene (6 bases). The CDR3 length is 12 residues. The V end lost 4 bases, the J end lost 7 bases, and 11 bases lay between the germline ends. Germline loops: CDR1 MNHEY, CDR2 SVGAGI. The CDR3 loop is CASSSRGLEQYF. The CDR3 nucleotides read TGTGCCAGCAGTTCCAGGGGTCTGGAGCAGTACTTC.

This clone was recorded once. The CDR3 here is CASSVVSGTDTQYF. In DNA, the CDR3 is TGTGCCAGCAGCGTAGTTTCAGGCACAGATACGCAGTATTTT. V gene TRBV9 combines with J gene TRBJ2-3, with D uncertain. CDR3 length: 14 amino acids. The germline CDR1 and CDR2 sequences are SGDLS and YYNGEE. The V gene lost 0 bases and the J gene lost 1 base, with 6 bases spanning the gap.

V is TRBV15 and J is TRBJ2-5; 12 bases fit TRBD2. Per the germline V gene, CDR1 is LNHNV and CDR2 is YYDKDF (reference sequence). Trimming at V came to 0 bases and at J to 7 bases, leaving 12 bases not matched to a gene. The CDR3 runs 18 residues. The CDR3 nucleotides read TGTGCCACCAGCAGAGACGGGGCTAGCGGGAGGGGGTCCAGGACCCAGTACTTC. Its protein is CATSRDGASGRGSRTQYF.

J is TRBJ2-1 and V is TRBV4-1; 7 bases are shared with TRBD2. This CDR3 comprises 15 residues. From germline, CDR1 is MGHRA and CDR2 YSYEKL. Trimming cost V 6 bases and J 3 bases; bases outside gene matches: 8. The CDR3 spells CASRGLGTNYNEQFF. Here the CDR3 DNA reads TGCGCCAGCAGAGGCTTAGGGACTAACTACAATGAGCAGTTCTTC.

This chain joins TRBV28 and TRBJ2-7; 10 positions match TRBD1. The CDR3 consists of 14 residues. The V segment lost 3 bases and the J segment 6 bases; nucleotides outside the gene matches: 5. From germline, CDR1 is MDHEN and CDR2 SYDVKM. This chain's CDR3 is CASSFDRGLSEQYF. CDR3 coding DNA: TGTGCCAGCAGTTTCGACAGGGGGCTTAGCGAGCAGTACTTC. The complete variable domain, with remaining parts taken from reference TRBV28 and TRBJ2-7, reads DVKVTQSSRYLVKRTGEKVFLECVQDMDHENMFWYRQDPGLGLRLIYFSYDVKMKEKGDIPEGYSVSREKKERFSLILESASTNQTSMYLCASSFDRGLSEQYFGPGTRLTVT.

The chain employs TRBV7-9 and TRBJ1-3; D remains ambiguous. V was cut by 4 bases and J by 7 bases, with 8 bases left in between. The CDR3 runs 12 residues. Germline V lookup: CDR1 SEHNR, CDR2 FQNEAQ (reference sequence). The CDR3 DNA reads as TGTGCCAGCAGCTGGCTAGGTAACACCATATATTTT. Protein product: CASSWLGNTIYF. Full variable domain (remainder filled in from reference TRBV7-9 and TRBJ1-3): DTGVSQNPRHKITKRGQNVTFRCDPISEHNRLYWYRQTLGQGPEFLTYFQNEAQLEKSRLLSDRFSAERPKGSFSTLEIQRTEQGDSAMYLCASSWLGNTIYFGEGSWLTVV.